This is a list of T cell receptor beta chains from one sample in a study of radiotherapy plus CTLA-4 blockade in lung cancer. Generated by immunoSEQ multiplex PCR, the TCRdb table keeps only in-frame clones and is missing some. The data contain about 32,000 clones, roughly 71% of them singletons. Sequenced here: peripheral blood, sampled from a patient treated with radiotherapy plus ipilimumab. These TCRs come from a human donor with non-small cell lung cancer who had stable disease on radiotherapy plus ipilimumab. The CDR3 runs from the conserved cysteine through the conserved F or W. A D gene is named only where the DNA matches it firmly. The listing skips clone size in some rows; elsewhere it reads once, few, many or a size class.

d_call: .
v_call: TRBV19
clone_size: medium-sized
j_call: TRBJ1-1
cdr3_nt: TGTGCCAGTAGTGATGGACAGCAGAACACTGAAGCTTTCTTT
cdr3_aa: CASSDGQQNTEAFF

d_call: TRBD1
v_call: TRBV28
clone_size: .
j_call: TRBJ1-1
cdr3_nt: TGTGCCAGCAGCGGGACAGAGACTGAAGCTTTCTTT
cdr3_aa: CASSGTETEAFF

d_call: TRBD2
v_call: TRBV30
clone_size: .
j_call: TRBJ2-7
cdr3_nt: TGTGCCTGGAGTGTATTTAGTCGCGGGAGGGGCTACGAGCAGTACTTC
cdr3_aa: CAWSVFSRGRGYEQYF

d_call: .
v_call: TRBV28
clone_size: .
j_call: TRBJ1-5
cdr3_nt: TGTGCCAGCAGCCGCGACAGGATTAGCAATCAGCCCCAGCATTTT
cdr3_aa: CASSRDRISNQPQHF

d_call: .
v_call: TRBV6-1
clone_size: .
j_call: TRBJ1-2
cdr3_nt: TGTGCCAGCAGTGAGCGGGGCGGCCCTAACTATGGCTACACCTTC
cdr3_aa: CASSERGGPNYGYTF

d_call: .
v_call: TRBV6-6
clone_size: .
j_call: TRBJ1-5
cdr3_nt: TGTGCCAGCAGTGGACACATCAATAGCAATCAGCCCCAGCATTTT
cdr3_aa: CASSGHINSNQPQHF

d_call: TRBD1
v_call: TRBV28
clone_size: .
j_call: TRBJ2-1
cdr3_nt: TGTGCCAGCAGTTTGGGGACAGGGGGCCCCTACAATGAGCAGTTCTTC
cdr3_aa: CASSLGTGGPYNEQFF

d_call: .
v_call: TRBV9
clone_size: .
j_call: TRBJ2-2
cdr3_nt: TGTGCCAGCAGCGCCTCGGGACTTTCGAACACCGGGGAGCTGTTTTTT
cdr3_aa: CASSASGLSNTGELFF

d_call: TRBD1
v_call: TRBV5-4
clone_size: once
j_call: TRBJ2-7
cdr3_nt: TGTGCCAGCAGCTTGTTCCGTGGGACAGGGACGTACGAGCAGTACTTC
cdr3_aa: CASSLFRGTGTYEQYF

d_call: TRBD2
v_call: TRBV5-1
clone_size: .
j_call: TRBJ2-7
cdr3_nt: TGCGCCAGCAGCTTGATTAGCGGGAGCCCCTACGAGCAGTACTTC
cdr3_aa: CASSLISGSPYEQYF

d_call: TRBD2
v_call: TRBV4-2
clone_size: .
j_call: TRBJ2-5
cdr3_nt: TGTGCCAGCAGCCAACTTACTAGCGGCCAAGAGACCCAGTACTTC
cdr3_aa: CASSQLTSGQETQYF

d_call: .
v_call: TRBV12-5
clone_size: .
j_call: TRBJ1-1
cdr3_nt: TGTGCTAGTGGTTTGGTATTCGGAGGGAACACTGAAGCTTTCTTT
cdr3_aa: CASGLVFGGNTEAFF

d_call: TRBD2
v_call: TRBV18
clone_size: .
j_call: TRBJ2-1
cdr3_nt: TGTGCCAGCTCACCATATCTAGTAGCGGGAGACAATGAGCAGTTCTTC
cdr3_aa: CASSPYLVAGDNEQFF

d_call: .
v_call: TRBV7-2
clone_size: once
j_call: TRBJ2-3
cdr3_nt: TGTGCCAGCAGCCCCGGGGCACCGCCTAGCACAGATACGCAGTATTTT
cdr3_aa: CASSPGAPPSTDTQYF

d_call: .
v_call: TRBV7-3
clone_size: .
j_call: TRBJ2-2
cdr3_nt: TGTGCCAGCAGCTTAACTCGAGGCCCGGAGGGCGGGGAGCTGTTTTTT
cdr3_aa: CASSLTRGPEGGELFF

d_call: .
v_call: TRBV5-1
clone_size: .
j_call: TRBJ2-3
cdr3_nt: TGCGCCAGCACCACCCAACCGGGGGCAGGGACGCAGTATTTT
cdr3_aa: CASTTQPGAGTQYF

d_call: TRBD2
v_call: TRBV6-1
clone_size: .
j_call: TRBJ2-7
cdr3_nt: TGTGCCAGCAGTGGGGGGACTAGCTTCTCCTACGAGCAGTACTTC
cdr3_aa: CASSGGTSFSYEQYF

d_call: .
v_call: TRBV28
clone_size: medium-sized
j_call: TRBJ1-1
cdr3_nt: TGTGCCAGCAGTTATCCCACCTTAGAGACAGTCGAGAACACTGAAGCTTTCTTT
cdr3_aa: CASSYPTLETVENTEAFF

d_call: TRBD2
v_call: TRBV7-9
clone_size: .
j_call: TRBJ2-7
cdr3_nt: TGTGCCAGCAGCCCGGTGGGACTAGCGCCTTCCACCTACGAGCAGTACTTC
cdr3_aa: CASSPVGLAPSTYEQYF

d_call: .
v_call: TRBV2
clone_size: once
j_call: TRBJ1-1
cdr3_nt: TGTGCCAGCAGTATGACAGCTATGAACACTGAAGCTTTCTTT
cdr3_aa: CASSMTAMNTEAFF

d_call: TRBD1
v_call: TRBV6-1
clone_size: .
j_call: TRBJ1-2
cdr3_nt: TGTGCCAGCAGTGAACGAACGCTAGTGCGACAGGGCTATGGCTACACCTTC
cdr3_aa: CASSERTLVRQGYGYTF

d_call: .
v_call: TRBV28
clone_size: .
j_call: TRBJ1-5
cdr3_nt: TGTGCTATTCAACAGGGTTTGCAGCCCCAGCATTTT
cdr3_aa: CAIQQGLQPQHF

d_call: TRBD1
v_call: TRBV19
clone_size: once
j_call: TRBJ1-2
cdr3_nt: TGTGCCAGTAGTTCCACCGGGACAGGGTTTAACTATGGCTACACCTTC
cdr3_aa: CASSSTGTGFNYGYTF

d_call: TRBD1
v_call: TRBV2
clone_size: .
j_call: TRBJ1-2
cdr3_nt: TGTGCCAGCAGGGCCGAAAACAGGGGTGGCTACACCTTC
cdr3_aa: CASRAENRGGYTF

d_call: .
v_call: TRBV9
clone_size: .
j_call: TRBJ2-1
cdr3_nt: TGTGCCAGCAGCGTAGTGTACAGGGCCCGACACAATGAGCAGTTCTTC
cdr3_aa: CASSVVYRARHNEQFF

d_call: .
v_call: TRBV6-1
clone_size: .
j_call: TRBJ1-1
cdr3_nt: TGTGCCAGCAGTCGCTTCGACCGGAACACTGAAGCTTTCTTT
cdr3_aa: CASSRFDRNTEAFF

d_call: TRBD2
v_call: TRBV7-3
clone_size: .
j_call: TRBJ2-2
cdr3_nt: TGTGCCAGCAGCTTATCCGGGAGGGACACCGGGGAGCTGTTTTTT
cdr3_aa: CASSLSGRDTGELFF

d_call: .
v_call: TRBV4-3
clone_size: .
j_call: TRBJ2-5
cdr3_nt: TGCGCCAGCAGCCAAGGGACCGGGGCAGAGACCCAGTACTTC
cdr3_aa: CASSQGTGAETQYF

d_call: TRBD2
v_call: TRBV7-9
clone_size: .
j_call: TRBJ2-5
cdr3_nt: TGTGCCAGCAGCCCCCCATGGGGGGGGGTACAAGAGACCCAGTACTTC
cdr3_aa: CASSPPWGGVQETQYF

d_call: .
v_call: TRBV6-5
clone_size: .
j_call: TRBJ1-2
cdr3_nt: TGTGCCAGCAGTTACTCATCGGCAGGACATTATGGCTACACCTTC
cdr3_aa: CASSYSSAGHYGYTF

d_call: TRBD1
v_call: TRBV6-5
clone_size: .
j_call: TRBJ1-1
cdr3_nt: TGTGCCAGCAGTACAGGGGGAATTGAAGCTTTCTTT
cdr3_aa: CASSTGGIEAFF

d_call: .
v_call: TRBV7-6
clone_size: .
j_call: TRBJ2-2
cdr3_nt: TGTGCCAGCAGGACCGGGACTTCCACCGGGGAGCTGTTTTTT
cdr3_aa: CASRTGTSTGELFF

d_call: .
v_call: TRBV16
clone_size: .
j_call: TRBJ1-5
cdr3_nt: TGTGCCAGCAGCCAATCCGGGGCGGGGGGCAATCAGCCCCAGCATTTT
cdr3_aa: CASSQSGAGGNQPQHF

d_call: .
v_call: TRBV16
clone_size: .
j_call: TRBJ2-1
cdr3_nt: TGTGCCAGCAGACCTCCTAACCTGGGTGGGACGGGAGAGCAGTTCTTC
cdr3_aa: CASRPPNLGGTGEQFF

d_call: TRBD2
v_call: TRBV29-1
clone_size: .
j_call: TRBJ2-3
cdr3_nt: TGCAGCGTTAATGCGGGAGGCACCACAGATACGCAGTATTTT
cdr3_aa: CSVNAGGTTDTQYF

d_call: .
v_call: TRBV11-3
clone_size: .
j_call: TRBJ2-1
cdr3_nt: TGTGCCAGCAGCTTGGGGAGCTCCTACAATGAGCAGTTCTTC
cdr3_aa: CASSLGSSYNEQFF

d_call: TRBD2
v_call: TRBV4-3
clone_size: once
j_call: TRBJ2-3
cdr3_nt: TGCGCCAGCAGTCTAGCGGGCACAGATACGCAGTATTTT
cdr3_aa: CASSLAGTDTQYF

d_call: .
v_call: TRBV7-2
clone_size: .
j_call: TRBJ1-5
cdr3_nt: TGTGCCAGCAGCTACGCTACAGGGTTTTATAGCAATCAGCCCCAGCATTTT
cdr3_aa: CASSYATGFYSNQPQHF

d_call: TRBD2
v_call: TRBV4-2
clone_size: once
j_call: TRBJ2-6
cdr3_nt: TGTGCCAGCAGGCAGAGACTAGCGGGAGGCGGGAACTCTGGGGCCAACGTCCTGACTTTC
cdr3_aa: CASRQRLAGGGNSGANVLTF

d_call: TRBD2
v_call: TRBV7-9
clone_size: .
j_call: TRBJ2-1
cdr3_nt: TGTGCCAGCAGTTCGGGACTAGCGGGAGGGCCTGCCCACAATGAGCAGTTCTTC
cdr3_aa: CASSSGLAGGPAHNEQFF

d_call: TRBD2
v_call: TRBV25-1
clone_size: .
j_call: TRBJ2-7
cdr3_nt: TGTGCCAGCAGTGAACCGACTAGCGGAGGGAAGCAGTACTTC
cdr3_aa: CASSEPTSGGKQYF

d_call: TRBD1
v_call: TRBV7-2
clone_size: few
j_call: TRBJ2-5
cdr3_nt: TGTGCCAGCAGCTCCGGACAGGGGGCGAACCCTAGAGAGACCCAGTACTTC
cdr3_aa: CASSSGQGANPRETQYF